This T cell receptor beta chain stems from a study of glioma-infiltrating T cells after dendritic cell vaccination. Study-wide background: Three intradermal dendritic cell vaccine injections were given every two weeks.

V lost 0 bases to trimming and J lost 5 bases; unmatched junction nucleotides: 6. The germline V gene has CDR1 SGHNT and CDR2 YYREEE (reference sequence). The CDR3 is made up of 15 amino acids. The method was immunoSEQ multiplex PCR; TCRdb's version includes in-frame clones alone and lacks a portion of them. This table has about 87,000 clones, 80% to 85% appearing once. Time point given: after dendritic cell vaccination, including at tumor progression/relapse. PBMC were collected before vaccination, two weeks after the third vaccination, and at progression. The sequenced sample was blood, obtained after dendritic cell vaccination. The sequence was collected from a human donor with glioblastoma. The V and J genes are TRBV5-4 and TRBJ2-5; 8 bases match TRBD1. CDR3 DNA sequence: TGTGCCAGCAGCTTGGTTGCAGGGGGCGGTGAGACCCAGTACTTC. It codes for CASSLVAGGGETQYF. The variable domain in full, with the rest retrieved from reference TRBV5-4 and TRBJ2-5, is ETGVTQSPTHLIKTRGQQVTLRCSSQSGHNTVSWYQQALGQGPQFIFQYYREEENGRGNFPPRFSGLQFPNYSSELNVNALELDDSALYLCASSLVAGGGETQYFGPGTRLLVL.